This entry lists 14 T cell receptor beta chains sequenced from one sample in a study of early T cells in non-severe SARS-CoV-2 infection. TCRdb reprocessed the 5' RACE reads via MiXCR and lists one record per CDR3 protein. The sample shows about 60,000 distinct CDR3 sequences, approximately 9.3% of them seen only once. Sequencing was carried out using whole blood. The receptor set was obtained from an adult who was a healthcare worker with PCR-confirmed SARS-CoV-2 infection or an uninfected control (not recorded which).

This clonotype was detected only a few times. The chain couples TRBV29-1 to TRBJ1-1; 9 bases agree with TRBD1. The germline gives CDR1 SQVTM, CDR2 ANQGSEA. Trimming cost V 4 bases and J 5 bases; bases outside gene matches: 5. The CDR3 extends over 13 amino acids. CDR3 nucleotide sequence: TGCAGCGTTGTGGGACAGGGAGATACTGAAGCTTTCTTT. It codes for CSVVGQGDTEAFF. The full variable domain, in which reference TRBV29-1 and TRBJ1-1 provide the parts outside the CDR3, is SAVISQKPSRDICQRGTSLTIQCQVDSQVTMMFWYRQQPGQSLTLIATANQGSEATYESGFVIDKFPISRPNLTFSTLTVSNMSPEDSSIYLCSVVGQGDTEAFFGQGTRLTVV.

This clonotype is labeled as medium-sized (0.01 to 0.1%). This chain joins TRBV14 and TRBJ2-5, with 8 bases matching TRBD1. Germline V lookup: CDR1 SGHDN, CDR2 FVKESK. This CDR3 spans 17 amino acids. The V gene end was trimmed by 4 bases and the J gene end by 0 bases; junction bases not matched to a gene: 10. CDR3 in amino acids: CASSRRRTGLNQETQYF. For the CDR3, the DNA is TGTGCCAGCAGCCGCCGGCGGACAGGGCTGAACCAAGAGACCCAGTACTTC.

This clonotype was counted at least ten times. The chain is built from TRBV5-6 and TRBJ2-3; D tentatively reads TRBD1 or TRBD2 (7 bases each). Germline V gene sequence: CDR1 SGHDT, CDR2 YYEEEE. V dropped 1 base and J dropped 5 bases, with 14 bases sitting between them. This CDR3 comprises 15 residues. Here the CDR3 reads CASSLIFRGGDTQYF. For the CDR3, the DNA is TGTGCCAGCAGCTTGATATTCAGGGGGGGAGATACGCAGTATTTT.

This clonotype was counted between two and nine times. The CDR3 spells CSVTYTDTQYF. CDR3 nucleotide sequence: TGCAGCGTTACGTACACAGATACGCAGTATTTT. The chain links TRBV29-1 to TRBJ2-3; D not certain. V was trimmed by 5 bases and J by 2 bases, leaving 5 bases between them. Germline CDR1 is SQVTM and CDR2 is ANQGSEA. The CDR3 extends over 11 amino acids.

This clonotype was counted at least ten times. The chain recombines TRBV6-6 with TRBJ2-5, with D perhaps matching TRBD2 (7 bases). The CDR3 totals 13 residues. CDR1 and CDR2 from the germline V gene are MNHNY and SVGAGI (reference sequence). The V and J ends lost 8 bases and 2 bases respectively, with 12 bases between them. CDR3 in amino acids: CASLGGGQETQYF. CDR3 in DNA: TGTGCCAGCTTAGGGGGGGGACAAGAGACCCAGTACTTC.

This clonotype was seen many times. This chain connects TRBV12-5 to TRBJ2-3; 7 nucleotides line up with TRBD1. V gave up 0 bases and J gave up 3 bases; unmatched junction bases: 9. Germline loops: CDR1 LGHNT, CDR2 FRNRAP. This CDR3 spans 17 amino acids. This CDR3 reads CASGLVPQGTRTDTQYF. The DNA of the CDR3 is TGTGCTAGTGGTTTGGTACCACAGGGGACGCGGACAGATACGCAGTATTTT. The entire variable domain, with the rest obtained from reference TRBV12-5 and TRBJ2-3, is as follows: DARVTQTPRHKVTEMGQEVTMRCQPILGHNTVFWYRQTMMQGLELLAYFRNRAPLDDSGMPKDRFSAEMPDATLATLKIQPSEPRDSAVYFCASGLVPQGTRTDTQYFGPGTRLTVL.

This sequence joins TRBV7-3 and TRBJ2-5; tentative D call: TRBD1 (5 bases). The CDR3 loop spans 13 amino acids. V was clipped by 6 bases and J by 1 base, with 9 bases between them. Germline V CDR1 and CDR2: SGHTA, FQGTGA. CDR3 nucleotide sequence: TGTGCCAGCAGTCCAGGGTCCCAAGAGACCCAGTACTTC. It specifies CASSPGSQETQYF.

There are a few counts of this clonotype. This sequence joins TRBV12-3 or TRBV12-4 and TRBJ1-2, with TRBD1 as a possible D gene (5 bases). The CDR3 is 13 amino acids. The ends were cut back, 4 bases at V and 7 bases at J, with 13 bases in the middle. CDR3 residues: CASSYGGPLGYTF. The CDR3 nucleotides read TGTGCCAGCAGTTATGGGGGACCTCTTGGCTACACCTTC.

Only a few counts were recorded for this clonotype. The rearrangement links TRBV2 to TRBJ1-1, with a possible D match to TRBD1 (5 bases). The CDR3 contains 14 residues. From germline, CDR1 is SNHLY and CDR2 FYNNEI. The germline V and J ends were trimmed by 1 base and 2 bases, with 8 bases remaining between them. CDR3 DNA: TGTGCCAGCAGTGAAGTCGGGACTAACACTGAAGCTTTCTTT. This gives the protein CASSEVGTNTEAFF.

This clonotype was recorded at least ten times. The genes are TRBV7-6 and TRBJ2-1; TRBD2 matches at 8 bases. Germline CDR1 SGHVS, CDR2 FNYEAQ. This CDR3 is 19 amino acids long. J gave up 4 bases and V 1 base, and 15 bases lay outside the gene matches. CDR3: CASSLVGPGGRAEYNEQFF. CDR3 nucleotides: TGTGCCAGCAGCTTAGTCGGGCCGGGGGGGCGCGCCGAATACAATGAGCAGTTCTTC.

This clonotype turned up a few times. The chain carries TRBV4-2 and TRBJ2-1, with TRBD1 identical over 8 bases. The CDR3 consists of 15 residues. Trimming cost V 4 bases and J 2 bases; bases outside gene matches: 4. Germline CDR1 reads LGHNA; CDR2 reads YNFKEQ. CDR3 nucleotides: TGTGCCAGCAGCCCCGGACAGGGTCCCTACAATGAGCAGTTCTTC. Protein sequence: CASSPGQGPYNEQFF.

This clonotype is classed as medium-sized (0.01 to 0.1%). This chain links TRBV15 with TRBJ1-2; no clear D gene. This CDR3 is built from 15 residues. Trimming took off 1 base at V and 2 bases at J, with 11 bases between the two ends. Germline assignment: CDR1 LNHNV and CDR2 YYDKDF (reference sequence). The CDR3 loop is CATSRVGAGNYGYTF. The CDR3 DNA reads TGTGCCACCAGCAGAGTTGGTGCGGGAAACTATGGCTACACCTTC.

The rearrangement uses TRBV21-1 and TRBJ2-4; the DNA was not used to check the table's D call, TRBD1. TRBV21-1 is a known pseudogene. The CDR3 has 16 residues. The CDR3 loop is CASNDWGGLAKNIQYF. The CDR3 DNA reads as TGTGCCAGCAACGATTGGGGGGGACTAGCCAAAAACATTCAGTACTTC.

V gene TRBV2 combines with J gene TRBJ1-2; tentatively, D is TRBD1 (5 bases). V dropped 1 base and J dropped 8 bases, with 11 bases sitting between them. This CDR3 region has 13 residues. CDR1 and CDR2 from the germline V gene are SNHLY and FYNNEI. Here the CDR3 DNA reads TGTGCCAGCAGTGAAGGGCAGGGTCCCGGCTACACCTTC. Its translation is CASSEGQGPGYTF.